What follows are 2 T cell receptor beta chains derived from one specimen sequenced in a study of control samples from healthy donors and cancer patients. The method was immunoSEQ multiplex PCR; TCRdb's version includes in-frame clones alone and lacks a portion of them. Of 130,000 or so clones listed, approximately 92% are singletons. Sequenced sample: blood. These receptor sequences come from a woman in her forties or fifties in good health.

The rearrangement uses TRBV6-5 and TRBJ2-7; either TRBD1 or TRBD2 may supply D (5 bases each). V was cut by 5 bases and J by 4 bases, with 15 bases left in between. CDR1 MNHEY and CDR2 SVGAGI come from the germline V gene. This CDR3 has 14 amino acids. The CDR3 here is CASSPRDRGYEQYF. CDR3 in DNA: TGTGCCAGCAGTCCACGGGACCGCGGGTACGAGCAGTACTTC.

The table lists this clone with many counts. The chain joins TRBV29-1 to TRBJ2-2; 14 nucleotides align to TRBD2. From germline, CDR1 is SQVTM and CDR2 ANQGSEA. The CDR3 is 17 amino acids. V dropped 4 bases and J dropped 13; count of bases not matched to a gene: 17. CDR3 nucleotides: TGCAGCGTTGCCCTGACTAGCGGGAGGGAAGTAGGGGTTCGGCTGTTTTTT. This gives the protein CSVALTSGREVGVRLFF.